These T cell receptor beta chains were read from a single sample in a study of long-term antiretroviral therapy in people with HIV. Profiling relied on immunoSEQ multiplex PCR, and the TCRdb table lists in-frame clones only, not all of them. The sample yields 30,000 to 40,000 clones, roughly 85% seen once. The sample here was unsorted PBMCs, taken 1.1 years after starting antiretroviral therapy. These receptors came from a man younger than 30 with HIV. Both conserved end residues are part of each CDR3. The D gene is left open where the match is weak. Where a row states a size, it is once, few, many or the class of an expanded clone; other rows omit it.

D gene: NA; J gene: TRBJ2-5; V gene: TRBV28; clone size: NA; CDR3 DNA: TGTGCCAGCAGTCAGCAGGGTTTGCAAGAGACCCAGTACTTC; CDR3 protein: CASSQQGLQETQYF
D gene: NA; J gene: TRBJ1-4; V gene: TRBV5-6; clone size: NA; CDR3 DNA: TGTGCCAGCAGCCAGGACAGTCTTGAACAACTGTTTTTT; CDR3 protein: CASSQDSLEQLFF
D gene: TRBD2; J gene: TRBJ2-1; V gene: TRBV18; clone size: NA; CDR3 DNA: TGTGCCAGCTCACCGACGACTAGCGGGTACAATGAGCAGTTCTTC; CDR3 protein: CASSPTTSGYNEQFF
D gene: NA; J gene: TRBJ2-3; V gene: TRBV5-8; clone size: NA; CDR3 DNA: TGTGCCAGCAGCTTGGTATTGGCAGCGAGCACAGATACGCAGTATTTT; CDR3 protein: CASSLVLAASTDTQYF
D gene: NA; J gene: TRBJ1-4; V gene: TRBV7-8; clone size: once; CDR3 DNA: TGTGCCAGCAGCTTACAGGGGCCTAATGAAAAACTGTTTTTT; CDR3 protein: CASSLQGPNEKLFF
D gene: NA; J gene: TRBJ1-5; V gene: TRBV5-1; clone size: NA; CDR3 DNA: TGCGCCAGCAGCCATACAGGGCCCAATCAGCCCCAGCATTTT; CDR3 protein: CASSHTGPNQPQHF
D gene: NA; J gene: TRBJ1-2; V gene: TRBV7-9; clone size: medium-sized; CDR3 DNA: TGTGTCGTATTAAAGAGTCAGGGACTTGGCTACACCTTC; CDR3 protein: CVVLKSQGLGYTF
D gene: TRBD1; J gene: TRBJ1-1; V gene: TRBV29-1; clone size: NA; CDR3 DNA: TGCAGCGCTGGGGACAGGGAGTGGGCTGAAGCTTTCTTT; CDR3 protein: CSAGDREWAEAFF
D gene: TRBD1; J gene: TRBJ2-2; V gene: TRBV27; clone size: NA; CDR3 DNA: TGTGCCAGCAGCCGGGCCCTCAGACAGGGATCGTACACCGGGGAGCTGTTTTTT; CDR3 protein: CASSRALRQGSYTGELFF
D gene: NA; J gene: TRBJ2-3; V gene: TRBV4-2; clone size: NA; CDR3 DNA: TGTGCCAGCAACGGAGGGGGGGCTAGCACAGATACGCAGTATTTT; CDR3 protein: CASNGGGASTDTQYF
D gene: TRBD1; J gene: TRBJ1-2; V gene: TRBV6-5; clone size: NA; CDR3 DNA: TGTGCCAGCAGTATAGACAGGGCACCCTATGGCTACACCTTC; CDR3 protein: CASSIDRAPYGYTF
D gene: TRBD2; J gene: TRBJ2-3; V gene: TRBV9; clone size: NA; CDR3 DNA: TGTGCCAGCAGCGTAGTCGGGGGGGGCCTCACAGATACGCAGTATTTT; CDR3 protein: CASSVVGGGLTDTQYF
D gene: NA; J gene: TRBJ1-2; V gene: TRBV5-3; clone size: NA; CDR3 DNA: TGTGCCAGAAGCTTGTGGGGGGAGGGGAGCTATGGCTACACCTTC; CDR3 protein: CARSLWGEGSYGYTF
D gene: NA; J gene: TRBJ2-7; V gene: TRBV6-5; clone size: NA; CDR3 DNA: TGTGCCAGCAGCTACAGGGCTTCCTACGAGCAGTACTTC; CDR3 protein: CASSYRASYEQYF
D gene: NA; J gene: TRBJ2-7; V gene: TRBV21-1; clone size: few; CDR3 DNA: TGTGCCAGCAGCATCCGTGAGCAGTACTTC; CDR3 protein: CASSIREQYF
D gene: NA; J gene: TRBJ2-7; V gene: TRBV7-2; clone size: NA; CDR3 DNA: TGTGCCAGCAGTAAGGTACAGCTGAGCTCCTACGAGCAGTACTTC; CDR3 protein: CASSKVQLSSYEQYF
D gene: NA; J gene: TRBJ1-1; V gene: TRBV5-1; clone size: NA; CDR3 DNA: TGCGCCAGCAGCGAGGCGGACAGCCCCTGGAACACTGAAGCTTTCTTT; CDR3 protein: CASSEADSPWNTEAFF
D gene: NA; J gene: TRBJ1-4; V gene: TRBV30; clone size: NA; CDR3 DNA: TGTGCCTGGAGTAGTATACCCGGGACACCTCTGTTTTTT; CDR3 protein: CAWSSIPGTPLFF
D gene: TRBD2; J gene: TRBJ2-7; V gene: TRBV13; clone size: NA; CDR3 DNA: TGTGCCAGCAGCTATCCTAGCGGGAGGGCCTACGAGCAGTACTTC; CDR3 protein: CASSYPSGRAYEQYF
D gene: TRBD1; J gene: TRBJ2-5; V gene: TRBV2; clone size: NA; CDR3 DNA: TGTGCCAGCAGTGTAGAACCGGGACAGGGAGGGACCCAGTACTTC; CDR3 protein: CASSVEPGQGGTQYF
D gene: NA; J gene: TRBJ1-1; V gene: TRBV4-3; clone size: NA; CDR3 DNA: TGCGCCAGCAGCCAAGATGGGGGCGGTGGCGGCACTGAAGCTTTCTTT; CDR3 protein: CASSQDGGGGGTEAFF
D gene: NA; J gene: TRBJ2-7; V gene: TRBV19; clone size: few; CDR3 DNA: TGTGCCAGTAGTATAGGGGCAGGGGAGTACGAGCAGTACTTC; CDR3 protein: CASSIGAGEYEQYF
D gene: NA; J gene: TRBJ1-5; V gene: TRBV28; clone size: NA; CDR3 DNA: TGTGCCAGCAGTTTATATAGGAGGGTTGGCAATCAGCCCCAGCATTTT; CDR3 protein: CASSLYRRVGNQPQHF
D gene: TRBD2; J gene: TRBJ2-2; V gene: TRBV5-5; clone size: NA; CDR3 DNA: TGTGCCAGCAGCTGGGGACTAGCGGGGGGGTTGGGCACCGGGGAGCTGTTTTTT; CDR3 protein: CASSWGLAGGLGTGELFF
D gene: NA; J gene: TRBJ2-1; V gene: TRBV7-2; clone size: once; CDR3 DNA: TGTGCCAGCAGCTTAGTCGGCGGAGGACTGAACAATGAGCAGTTCTTC; CDR3 protein: CASSLVGGGLNNEQFF
D gene: NA; J gene: TRBJ1-4; V gene: TRBV18; clone size: NA; CDR3 DNA: TGTGCCAGCTCACCACGGGGATCGCTTGAAAAACTGTTTTTT; CDR3 protein: CASSPRGSLEKLFF
D gene: NA; J gene: TRBJ1-1; V gene: TRBV7-3; clone size: NA; CDR3 DNA: TGTGCCAGCAGCCCGAGTTACGGGTCCCTTTTCACTGAAGCTTTCTTT; CDR3 protein: CASSPSYGSLFTEAFF
D gene: TRBD2; J gene: TRBJ2-7; V gene: TRBV5-1; clone size: NA; CDR3 DNA: TGCGCCAGCAGCTTGGCGAGCGGGGGGTACGAGCAGTACTTC; CDR3 protein: CASSLASGGYEQYF
D gene: NA; J gene: TRBJ2-3; V gene: TRBV5-6; clone size: NA; CDR3 DNA: TGTGCCAGCAGATTGGGGGGCACAGATACGCAGTATTTT; CDR3 protein: CASRLGGTDTQYF
D gene: NA; J gene: TRBJ2-7; V gene: TRBV27; clone size: once; CDR3 DNA: TGTGCCAGCAGTTATGATGGGAGCTCCTACGAGCAGTACTTC; CDR3 protein: CASSYDGSSYEQYF
D gene: TRBD2; J gene: TRBJ2-7; V gene: TRBV4-2; clone size: NA; CDR3 DNA: TGTGCCAGCAGCCTTGGACTAGCGGGAGGAGGGGGCGGCGAGCAGTACTTC; CDR3 protein: CASSLGLAGGGGGEQYF
D gene: NA; J gene: TRBJ2-3; V gene: TRBV5-1; clone size: NA; CDR3 DNA: TGCGCCAGCAGCTTGTCTAGCGGCACAGATACGCAGTATTTT; CDR3 protein: CASSLSSGTDTQYF
D gene: NA; J gene: TRBJ2-1; V gene: TRBV19; clone size: NA; CDR3 DNA: TGTGCCAGTAGTCCCAGACAGAACAATGAGCAGTTCTTC; CDR3 protein: CASSPRQNNEQFF
D gene: NA; J gene: TRBJ2-7; V gene: TRBV6-6; clone size: once; CDR3 DNA: TGTGCCAGCATGCGCAGGAGCTCCTACGAGCAGTACTTC; CDR3 protein: CASMRRSSYEQYF
D gene: NA; J gene: TRBJ1-1; V gene: TRBV27; clone size: NA; CDR3 DNA: TGTGCCAGCAGTTTGAACGGAGGGGACACTGAAGCTTTCTTT; CDR3 protein: CASSLNGGDTEAFF
D gene: NA; J gene: TRBJ1-3; V gene: TRBV6-1; clone size: NA; CDR3 DNA: TGTGCCAGCAGTGATATCGGCCTCTTGGGCTCTGGAAACACCATATATTTT; CDR3 protein: CASSDIGLLGSGNTIYF
D gene: TRBD1; J gene: TRBJ2-7; V gene: TRBV5-1; clone size: NA; CDR3 DNA: TGCGCCAGCAGCACCCGGGGACAGGGCTACGAGCAGTACTTC; CDR3 protein: CASSTRGQGYEQYF
D gene: TRBD2; J gene: TRBJ2-3; V gene: TRBV5-1; clone size: NA; CDR3 DNA: TGCGCCAGCAGCTCAGGAGCGGGGGGAAGCACAGATACGCAGTATTTT; CDR3 protein: CASSSGAGGSTDTQYF
D gene: TRBD2; J gene: TRBJ2-7; V gene: TRBV11-2; clone size: NA; CDR3 DNA: TGTGCCAGCAGCTCGGGAGGCAGGGTGGACGAGCAGTACTTC; CDR3 protein: CASSSGGRVDEQYF
D gene: NA; J gene: TRBJ2-3; V gene: TRBV7-2; clone size: NA; CDR3 DNA: TGTGCCAGCAGCTTAGGCCTCGCCACAGATACGCAGTATTTT; CDR3 protein: CASSLGLATDTQYF
D gene: NA; J gene: TRBJ1-3; V gene: TRBV29-1; clone size: NA; CDR3 DNA: TGCAGCGTCCTACAGAGTCGGACTACCTCTGGAAACACCATATATTTT; CDR3 protein: CSVLQSRTTSGNTIYF
D gene: TRBD1; J gene: TRBJ2-5; V gene: TRBV6-6; clone size: NA; CDR3 DNA: TGTGCCAGCAGTGGACAGGGCGTGGGGGAGACCCAGTACTTC; CDR3 protein: CASSGQGVGETQYF
D gene: NA; J gene: TRBJ1-6; V gene: TRBV6-1; clone size: NA; CDR3 DNA: TGTGCCAGCAGTGAGACGGGGACATTAGGGTCACCCCTCCACTTT; CDR3 protein: CASSETGTLGSPLHF
D gene: NA; J gene: TRBJ1-2; V gene: TRBV5-4; clone size: NA; CDR3 DNA: TGTGCCAGCAGCCAGGACATGAACTATGGCTACACCTTC; CDR3 protein: CASSQDMNYGYTF
D gene: NA; J gene: TRBJ2-5; V gene: TRBV5-6; clone size: once; CDR3 DNA: TGTGCCAGCAGCTTGTTTACCAGGGAGCTCCAAGAGACCCAGTACTTC; CDR3 protein: CASSLFTRELQETQYF
D gene: NA; J gene: TRBJ1-4; V gene: TRBV19; clone size: NA; CDR3 DNA: TGTGCCAGTAGTATAACAGGTGTGGTTGAAAAACTGTTTTTT; CDR3 protein: CASSITGVVEKLFF
D gene: NA; J gene: TRBJ1-4; V gene: TRBV2; clone size: few; CDR3 DNA: TGTGCCAGCAGTGAAGGGAGCGGGGAAAAACTGTTTTTT; CDR3 protein: CASSEGSGEKLFF
D gene: TRBD1; J gene: TRBJ1-1; V gene: TRBV25-1; clone size: NA; CDR3 DNA: TGTGCCAGCAGTGGACAGGGACACACTGAAGCTTTCTTT; CDR3 protein: CASSGQGHTEAFF
D gene: NA; J gene: TRBJ2-2; V gene: TRBV7-5; clone size: once; CDR3 DNA: TGTGCCAGAAGCCCCCGCGACACCGGGGAGCTGTTTTTT; CDR3 protein: CARSPRDTGELFF
D gene: NA; J gene: TRBJ2-7; V gene: TRBV19; clone size: NA; CDR3 DNA: TGTGCCAGTAGTATTGGACAGTTCTCCTACGAGCAGTACTTC; CDR3 protein: CASSIGQFSYEQYF
D gene: TRBD2; J gene: TRBJ2-2; V gene: TRBV13; clone size: NA; CDR3 DNA: TGTGCCAGCAGCTCGACGACTAGCGGGGGACCCACCGGGGAGCTGTTTTTT; CDR3 protein: CASSSTTSGGPTGELFF
D gene: TRBD2; J gene: TRBJ2-1; V gene: TRBV9; clone size: NA; CDR3 DNA: TGTGCCAGCAGCCCCCGGGGGAGGGCTCCGGGACTAGCGGGAGCCTACAATGAGCAGTTCTTC; CDR3 protein: CASSPRGRAPGLAGAYNEQFF
D gene: TRBD1; J gene: TRBJ2-7; V gene: TRBV28; clone size: NA; CDR3 DNA: TGTGCCAGCAGTTTACTCCCCGGACAGGGTGCGTACGAGCAGTACTTC; CDR3 protein: CASSLLPGQGAYEQYF
D gene: NA; J gene: TRBJ2-7; V gene: TRBV6-6; clone size: NA; CDR3 DNA: TGTGCCAGCAGTTACGCGCAGATCTCCTACGAGCAGTACTTC; CDR3 protein: CASSYAQISYEQYF